This T cell receptor (beta chain) was found in a study of cytomegalovirus exposure and HLA in healthy donors. PCR employed 60 Vbeta and 13 Jbeta primers. Using immunoSEQ multiplex PCR, the repertoire was profiled, and TCRdb retains in-frame clones only, with some absent. This sample yields fewer than 80,000 clones, of which under 80% are seen a single time; 6.5% to 7.5% belongs to the top ten. Germline trimming cut 6 bases from V and 5 bases from J; bases unmatched to any gene: 13. The CDR3 extends over 15 amino acids. CDR1 and CDR2 from the germline V gene are PRHDT and FYEKMQ (reference sequence). The source is a woman aged 45-65 years in good health and CMV-seropositive. The chain uses TRBV13 and TRBJ2-7; 7 nucleotides align to TRBD1. Sequenced input: PBMCs. DNA for the CDR3: TGTGCCAGCAGACCCCGACAGGGAAAATTCCACGAGCAGTACGTC. Translation gives CASRPRQGKFHEQYV.